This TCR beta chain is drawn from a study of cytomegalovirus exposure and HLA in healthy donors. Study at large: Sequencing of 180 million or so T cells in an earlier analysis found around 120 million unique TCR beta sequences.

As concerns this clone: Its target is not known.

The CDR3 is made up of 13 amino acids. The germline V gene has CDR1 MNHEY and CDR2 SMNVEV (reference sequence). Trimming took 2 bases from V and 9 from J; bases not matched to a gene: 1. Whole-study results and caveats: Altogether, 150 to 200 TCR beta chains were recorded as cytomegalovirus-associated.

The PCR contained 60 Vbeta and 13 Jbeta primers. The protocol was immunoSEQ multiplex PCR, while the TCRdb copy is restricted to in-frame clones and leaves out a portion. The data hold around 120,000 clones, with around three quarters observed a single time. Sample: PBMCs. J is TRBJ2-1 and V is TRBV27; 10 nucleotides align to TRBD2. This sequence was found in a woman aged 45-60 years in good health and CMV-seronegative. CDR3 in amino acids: CASSLIAGGEQFF. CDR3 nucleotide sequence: TGTGCCAGCAGTTTAATAGCGGGAGGTGAGCAGTTCTTC.